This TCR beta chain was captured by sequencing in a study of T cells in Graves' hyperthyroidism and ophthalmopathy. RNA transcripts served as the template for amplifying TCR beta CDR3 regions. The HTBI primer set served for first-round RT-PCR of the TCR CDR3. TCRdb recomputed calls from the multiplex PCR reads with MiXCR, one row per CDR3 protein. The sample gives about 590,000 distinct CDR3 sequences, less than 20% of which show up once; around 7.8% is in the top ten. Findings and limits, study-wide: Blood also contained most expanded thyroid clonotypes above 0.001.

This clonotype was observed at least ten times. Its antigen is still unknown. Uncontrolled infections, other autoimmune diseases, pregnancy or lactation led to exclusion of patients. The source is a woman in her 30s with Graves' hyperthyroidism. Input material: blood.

DNA for the CDR3: TGTGCCAGCAGTTTATCGCGCCGACAGAACACTGAAGCTTTCTTT. Its translation is CASSLSRRQNTEAFF. This rearrangement joins TRBV27 to TRBJ1-1, with D uncertain. CDR3 length equals 15 residues. Germline V lookup: CDR1 MNHEY, CDR2 SMNVEV (reference sequence). The V gene lost 0 bases and the J gene lost 1 base, with 9 bases spanning the gap.